Below, 2 T cell receptor beta chains from the same sample are listed, as sequenced in a study of T cells in Graves' hyperthyroidism and ophthalmopathy. TCR beta CDR3 region amplification was performed from RNA transcripts. The HTBI primer set drove a first-round RT-PCR of the TCR CDR3. One entry per CDR3 protein results from TCRdb running MiXCR on the multiplex PCR reads. The sample comprises around 620,000 distinct CDR3 sequences, around 15% of which are singletons, and around 4% rests with the top ten. Material: blood. These receptor sequences come from a woman in her twenties or thirties with Graves' hyperthyroidism.

This clonotype turned up a few times. The chain employs TRBV10-3 and TRBJ1-1; tentative D call: TRBD1 (5 bases). V was cut by 3 bases and J by 3 bases, with 11 bases left in between. CDR1 and CDR2 from the germline V gene are ENHRY and SYGVKD. CDR3 length: 14 amino acids. As DNA, the CDR3 is TGTGCCATCAGTGATGTTTTGGGGGACACTGAAGCTTTCTTT. The encoded protein is CAISDVLGDTEAFF.

The gene calls are TRBV27 and TRBJ2-3; D is unresolved. This CDR3 contains 14 residues. V shed 5 bases and J shed 3 bases, with 12 bases lying between them. Germline V gives CDR1 MNHEY, CDR2 SMNVEV (reference sequence). The CDR3 here is CASSLLSTTDTQYF. The CDR3 bases are TGTGCCAGCAGTCTACTTAGCACTACAGATACGCAGTATTTT.